A selection of T cell receptor beta chains follows, all from one sample in a study of shared clonotypes between healthy human individuals. Profiled with immunoSEQ multiplex PCR; TCRdb holds only in-frame clones, not every one. The sample lists 2,500,000 or so clones, approximately 94% occurring once. The sequenced material came from naive CD4+ T cells from PBMCs. All receptors derive from a man aged 18 to 35 in good health. Some clones in this sample may be carry-over from other donors' samples. Both conserved end residues are trimmed from each CDR3. Fields, in order: CDR3 length, J gene, V gene, CDR3 protein.

11 TRBJ2-7 TRBV7-6 ASSLPPYTEQY
13 TRBJ2-5 TRBV7-3 ASSPGTPSQETQY
12 TRBJ2-3 TRBV7-9 ASSLTEFTDTQY
12 TRBJ1-1 TRBV5-1 ASSGQGANPEAF
10 TRBJ1-1 TRBV6-5 ASWGGGGEAF
15 TRBJ2-7 TRBV19 ASSIDRLASGIHEQY
13 TRBJ2-3 TRBV2 ASSPGQGRTDTQY
11 TRBJ2-7 TRBV28 ASIPRDSYEQY
14 TRBJ2-7 TRBV4-2 ASSQLYPSSSYEQY
11 TRBJ2-3 TRBV6-1 AGGQGDTDTQY
11 TRBJ1-2 TRBV4-3 ASSQLAGEGYT